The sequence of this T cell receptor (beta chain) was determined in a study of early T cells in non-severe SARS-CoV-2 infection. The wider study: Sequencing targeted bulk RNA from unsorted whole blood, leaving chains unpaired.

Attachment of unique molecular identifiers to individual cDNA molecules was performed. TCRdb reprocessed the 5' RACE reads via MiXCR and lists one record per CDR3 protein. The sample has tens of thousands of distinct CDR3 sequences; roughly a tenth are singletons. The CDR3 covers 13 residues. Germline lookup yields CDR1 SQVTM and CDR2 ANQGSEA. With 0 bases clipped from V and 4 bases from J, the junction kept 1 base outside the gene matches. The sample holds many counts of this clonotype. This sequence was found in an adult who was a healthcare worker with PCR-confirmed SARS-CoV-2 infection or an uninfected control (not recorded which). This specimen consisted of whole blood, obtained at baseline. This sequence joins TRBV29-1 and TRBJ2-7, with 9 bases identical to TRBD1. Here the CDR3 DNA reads TGCAGCGTTGAAGAAGGACAGGGGTACGAGCAGTACTTC. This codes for CSVEEGQGYEQYF.